What follows are 21 T cell receptor beta chains derived from one specimen sequenced in a study of T cell repertoires in cytomegalovirus infection. The antigens these receptors bind are not known. MiXCR, run by TCRdb on the reads, gives a single entry per CDR3 protein. The table records some 350,000 distinct CDR3 sequences, about a third of them present only once. Source: cultured PBMCs, taken from culture after CMV antigen stimulation. The receptors derive from a human donor in good health (CMV status not recorded). Some clones in this sample may be carry-over from other donors' samples.

The V call is TRBV7-2, the J call TRBJ2-7, with 10 bases fitting TRBD2. The V gene's germline CDR1 is SGHTA and CDR2 FQGNSA. This CDR3 has 15 residues. With V trimmed by 3 bases and J by 6 bases, 8 bases remained unmatched. In nucleotides, the CDR3 is TGTGCCAGCAGCTTTGCAGCGGGAGGGCTTAGCGAGCAGTACTTC. It translates to CASSFAAGGLSEQYF.

This clonotype occurred a few times. The rearrangement uses TRBV5-6 and TRBJ1-1; TRBD1 matches at 7 bases. Germline CDR1 and CDR2: SGHDT and YYEEEE. The trim removed 4 bases at V and 5 bases at J, leaving 11 bases unmatched. This CDR3 is 15 amino acids long. The CDR3 coding sequence is TGTGCCAGCAGCCCGGCGGGACAGCTAAGGACTGAAGCTTTCTTT. It yields the protein CASSPAGQLRTEAFF.

The J gene is TRBJ2-1, the V gene TRBV7-9; TRBD1 matches 10 bases. CDR1 and CDR2 (germline): SEHNR, FQNEAQ (reference sequence). V was pared by 4 bases and J by 8 bases, with 5 bases of the junction left unmatched. This CDR3 comprises 14 residues. The CDR3, as DNA: TGTGCCAGCAGCTCGCGACAGGGGGCACATGAGCAGTTCTTC. Amino acids: CASSSRQGAHEQFF.

This clonotype was detected only a few times. The rearrangement uses TRBV5-6 and TRBJ1-4; weak D call: TRBD1 (6 bases). This CDR3 comprises 14 residues. The germline gives CDR1 SGHDT, CDR2 YYEEEE. Between the trimmed V and J ends, which lost 2 bases and 10 bases, there was a span of 15 bases. This CDR3 reads CASSLSGERRKLFF. In DNA, the CDR3 is TGTGCCAGCAGCTTATCAGGGGAGCGGCGAAAACTGTTTTTT.

This chain joins TRBV18 and TRBJ1-4; no reliable D call. CDR3 length equals 13 residues. Germline V gene lookup returns CDR1 KGHSH and CDR2 LQKENI. V was shortened by 2 bases and J by 13 bases, with 14 bases between the two germline ends. CDR3 amino acids: CASSPTSGFGLFF. The CDR3 DNA is TGTGCCAGCTCACCAACATCGGGATTCGGACTGTTTTTT. Drawing the rest from reference TRBV18 and TRBJ1-4, the complete variable domain is NAGVMQNPRHLVRRRGQEARLRCSPMKGHSHVYWYRQLPEEGLKFMVYLQKENIIDESGMPKERFSAEFPKEGPSILRIQQVVRGDSAAYFCASSPTSGFGLFFGSGTQLSVL.

This clonotype was detected ten times or more. The chain carries TRBV19 and TRBJ2-1; TRBD1 agrees at 8 bases. Germline CDR1 LNHDA, CDR2 SQIVND (reference sequence). The ends lost 1 base at V and 8 bases at J; junction bases unmatched: 7. There are 15 residues in the CDR3. The CDR3 DNA reads TGTGCCAGTAGTATAGGGACGTACAGGGGGGATGAGCAGTTCTTC. It specifies CASSIGTYRGDEQFF.

The rearrangement links TRBV27 to TRBJ2-7; D is unresolved. Germline loops: CDR1 MNHEY, CDR2 SMNVEV (reference sequence). This CDR3 spans 12 amino acids. Trimming cost V 7 bases and J 2 bases, with 9 bases left between them. CDR3 DNA sequence: TGTGCCAGCACCCCTCAGGCCTACGAGCAGTACGTC. Protein sequence: CASTPQAYEQYV.

The J gene is TRBJ2-7, the V gene TRBV9; 8 nucleotides match TRBD2. CDR3 length: 15 residues. Trimming at V came to 0 bases and at J to 3 bases, leaving 5 bases not matched to a gene. Germline V gene sequence: CDR1 SGDLS, CDR2 YYNGEE. The CDR3 spells CASSVESSGSYEQYV. The CDR3 coding sequence is TGTGCCAGCAGCGTAGAATCCAGCGGGAGCTACGAGCAGTACGTC.

This clonotype has more than one count but fewer than ten. V gene TRBV7-9 combines with J gene TRBJ2-3; 10 bases map to TRBD2. CDR3 length: 16 amino acids. Trimming removed 5 bases from V and 4 bases from J; junction bases left unmatched: 9. Germline V gene data show CDR1 as SEHNR and CDR2 as FQNEAQ (reference sequence). CDR3 sequence: CASSPRASGSPDTQYF. As DNA, the CDR3 is TGTGCCAGCAGCCCTCGGGCTAGCGGGAGTCCAGATACGCAGTATTTT.

The chain couples TRBV7-3 to TRBJ2-3; maybe TRBD2 (6 bases). This CDR3 has 15 residues. CDR1 SGHTA and CDR2 FQGTGA come from the germline V gene. V was clipped by 5 bases and J by 6 bases, with 18 bases between them. The CDR3: CASSPGGPSWDTQYF. CDR3 bases: TGTGCCAGCAGCCCCGGAGGGCCCTCGTGGGATACGCAGTATTTT.

This clonotype was seen a single time. The chain has TRBV11-2 and TRBJ2-5, with TRBD2 identical over 15 bases. J lost 0 bases, V lost 5 bases, and 4 bases had no gene match. The CDR3 contains 17 residues. Germline assignment: CDR1 SGHAT and CDR2 FQNNGV. The CDR3 region has the DNA TGTGCCAGCAGCCACGGGACTAGCGGGAGGTACCAAGAGACCCAGTACTTC. It is translated as CASSHGTSGRYQETQYF.

CDR3 protein: CASSLGFDRGGNTIYF. DNA of the CDR3: TGTGCCAGCAGCTTAGGGTTTGACAGGGGCGGAAACACCATATATTTT. V and J are TRBV7-2 and TRBJ1-3; 8 bases agree with TRBD1. V gave up 1 base and J gave up 4 bases; unmatched junction bases: 6. CDR1 SGHTA and CDR2 FQGNSA come from the germline V gene. CDR3 length: 16 amino acids.

This chain joins TRBV5-6 and TRBJ1-2, with TRBD1 matching 12 bases. The germline gives CDR1 SGHDT, CDR2 YYEEEE. The CDR3 has 17 amino acids. The junction had 11 bases not matched to a gene; V was cut back by 6 bases and J by 2 bases. This chain's CDR3 is CASTAPGQGARNYGYTF. The CDR3 DNA follows: TGTGCCAGCACCGCCCCGGGACAGGGGGCGCGAAACTATGGCTACACCTTC.

The rearrangement links TRBV19 to TRBJ2-1; weak D call: TRBD2 (5 bases). The V gene's germline CDR1 is LNHDA and CDR2 SQIVND (reference sequence). The V and J ends lost 3 bases and 7 bases respectively, with 10 bases between them. This CDR3 region has 13 residues. CDR3 in DNA: TGTGCCAGTAGTATGGGGAGTCGAAATGAGCAGTTCTTC. This sequence encodes CASSMGSRNEQFF. The variable domain in full, completed from reference TRBV19 and TRBJ2-1, reads DGGITQSPKYLFRKEGQNVTLSCEQNLNHDAMYWYRQDPGQGLRLIYYSQIVNDFQKGDIAEGYSVSREKKESFPLTVTSAQKNPTAFYLCASSMGSRNEQFFGPGTRLTVL.

J is TRBJ1-3 and V is TRBV20-1, with D hard to call. CDR1 is DFQATT and CDR2 is SNEGSKA in the germline V gene (reference sequence). The V end was cut by 0 bases, the J end by 3 bases, with 12 bases between. The CDR3 runs to 15 residues. CDR3 in amino acids: CSARDSSRFGNTIYF. CDR3 in DNA: TGCAGTGCTAGAGATAGCTCCAGGTTTGGAAACACCATATATTTT.

This clonotype has a handful of counts. The chain couples TRBV11-2 to TRBJ1-3; D uncertain. This CDR3 has 14 residues. V was cut by 4 bases and J by 2 bases, with 9 bases left in between. Germline V gives CDR1 SGHAT, CDR2 FQNNGV. CDR3 loop: CASSSPKAGNTIYF. For the CDR3, the DNA is TGTGCCAGCAGCTCCCCGAAGGCTGGAAACACCATATATTTT.

The chain combines TRBV6-8 with TRBJ2-7, with D possibly TRBD1 on 6 matching bases. The CDR3 has 15 residues. Per the germline V gene, CDR1 is MNHGY and CDR2 is SAAAGT. V shed 4 bases and J shed 4 bases, with 17 bases lying between them. The CDR3 sequence: CASSSYQGRGYEQYF. The CDR3, as DNA: TGTGCCAGCAGTTCCTACCAGGGGCGAGGGTACGAGCAGTACTTC.

This chain joins TRBV6-1 and TRBJ2-1, with TRBD2 matching over 10 bases. Germline CDR1 and CDR2: MNHNS and SASEGT. After removal of 0 bases from V and 6 bases from J, the junction contained 11 bases not matched to a gene. The CDR3 has 18 amino acids. CDR3: CASSEAPPGTSVGNEQFF. The CDR3 DNA sequence: TGTGCCAGCAGTGAAGCCCCCCCTGGGACTAGCGTGGGCAATGAGCAGTTCTTC.

The chain links TRBV30 to TRBJ1-4; no firm D call. The CDR3 contains 18 residues. V lost 1 base, J lost 3 bases, and 21 bases lay in between. Germline V gives CDR1 GTSNPN, CDR2 SVGIG (reference sequence). This CDR3 reads CAWSALGGRRHSNEKLFF. The CDR3 coding sequence is TGTGCCTGGAGTGCTCTAGGAGGCCGTCGACACTCTAATGAAAAACTGTTTTTT.

The chain couples TRBV11-2 to TRBJ1-1; 7 bases line up with TRBD1. The CDR3 covers 14 residues. Germline loops: CDR1 SGHAT, CDR2 FQNNGV. V dropped 5 bases and J dropped 10; count of bases not matched to a gene: 13. The CDR3 region has the DNA TGTGCCAGCAGCCAGGGGACAGACCGGGATTCAGCTTTCTTT. Protein: CASSQGTDRDSAFF.

This clonotype occurred a few times. The chain is built from TRBV11-3 and TRBJ1-1; 8 nucleotides align to TRBD1. CDR3 length: 18 amino acids. The V gene's germline CDR1 is SGHNT and CDR2 YENEEA. V was pared by 2 bases and J by 0 bases, with 11 bases of the junction left unmatched. In nucleotides, the CDR3 is TGTGCCAGCAGCTTACAGGCGACAGGGGTGGCTATGAACACTGAAGCTTTCTTT. Translation: CASSLQATGVAMNTEAFF.